A single sample is the source of the 12 T cell receptor beta chains below, sequenced in a study of long-term antiretroviral therapy in people with HIV. Version v3.0 of the immunoSEQ assay ran at survey level. Using immunoSEQ multiplex PCR, the repertoire was profiled, and TCRdb retains in-frame clones only, with some absent. The sample consists of roughly 30,000 clones, approximately 89% of them appearing once. The source was unsorted PBMCs, collected 3.1 years after starting antiretroviral therapy. The receptors come from a man between 18 and 29 years old with HIV.

The rearrangement joins TRBV6-5 to TRBJ1-1; D ambiguous. The CDR3 covers 16 residues. V lost 0 bases, J lost 4 bases, and 15 bases lay in between. Germline V gene sequence: CDR1 MNHEY, CDR2 SVGAGI. In DNA, the CDR3 is TGTGCCAGCAGTTACTCGAAGGCCCCCCCTGGCACTGAAGCTTTCTTT. This encodes CASSYSKAPPGTEAFF.

CDR3 in amino acids: CASSYSRGDTQYF. CDR3 coding DNA: TGTGCCAGCAGTTACTCGAGGGGGGATACGCAGTATTTT. The chain is built from TRBV6-5 and TRBJ2-3, with a tentative D call TRBD1 (6 bases). The CDR3 has 13 residues. Germline CDR1 and CDR2: MNHEY and SVGAGI. Trimming removed 0 bases at V and 6 bases at J, with 7 bases between.

This clone was counted a single time. The chain carries TRBV7-8 and TRBJ2-5; no firm D call. Per the germline V gene, CDR1 is SGHVS and CDR2 is FQNEAQ. Trimming cost V 0 bases and J 5 bases, with 7 bases left between them. The CDR3 is 13 amino acids. CDR3 amino acids: CASSLALIETQYF. CDR3 DNA sequence: TGTGCCAGCAGCTTAGCCCTTATCGAGACCCAGTACTTC.

The chain has TRBV14 and TRBJ2-5; D is perhaps TRBD2 (5 bases). The CDR3 runs to 17 residues. CDR1 SGHDN and CDR2 FVKESK come from the germline V gene. Trimming pared 5 bases from V and 3 bases from J, leaving 22 bases between. The CDR3 DNA sequence: TGTGCCAGCAGCGACGGTGGGCGGGCCCAACCTAAAGAGACCCAGTACTTC. Translating gives CASSDGGRAQPKETQYF.

A single count supports this clone. The V call is TRBV18, the J call TRBJ2-7; possibly TRBD2 for D (6 bases). V shed 2 bases and J shed 4 bases, with 12 bases lying between them. Germline CDR1 is KGHSH and CDR2 is LQKENI. The length of the CDR3 is 14 residues. CDR3: CASSPGGSAYEQYF. CDR3 coding DNA: TGTGCCAGCTCACCAGGAGGGTCAGCTTACGAGCAGTACTTC.

This clone occurred a few times. The V gene is TRBV5-4, the J gene TRBJ1-2; D possibly corresponds to TRBD1 (5 bases). The CDR3 contains 13 residues. Trimming took 1 base from V and 7 from J, leaving 11 bases between them. Germline CDR1 SGHNT, CDR2 YYREEE (reference sequence). The CDR3 protein is CASSLRDLSGYTF. CDR3 coding DNA: TGTGCCAGCAGCTTGAGGGACCTAAGTGGCTACACCTTC.

This sequence joins TRBV27 and TRBJ2-6; TRBD2 might be the D (6 bases). CDR1 is MNHEY, CDR2 SMNVEV, per germline (reference sequence). Trimming cost V 2 bases and J 4 bases, with 9 bases left between them. The CDR3 extends over 15 amino acids. CDR3 protein: CASSLRGTGANVLTF. The CDR3 region has the DNA TGTGCCAGCAGTTTACGGGGGACCGGGGCCAACGTCCTGACTTTC.

This chain joins TRBV9 and TRBJ2-3; 9 positions agree with TRBD1. Germline CDR1 and CDR2: SGDLS and YYNGEE. The J segment lost 6 bases and the V segment lost 4 bases, leaving 9 bases of the junction unmatched. CDR3 length: 15 amino acids. The CDR3 DNA reads as TGTGCCAGCAGCTTACAGGGGGCGTACTCTGATACGCAGTATTTT. It yields the protein CASSLQGAYSDTQYF.

The rearrangement links TRBV19 to TRBJ2-7, with 11 bases fitting TRBD1. Germline trimming cut 4 bases from V and 2 bases from J; bases unmatched to any gene: 1. Germline V lookup: CDR1 LNHDA, CDR2 SQIVND (reference sequence). The CDR3 is 14 amino acids. The CDR3 protein is CASSTGQGAYEQYF. In DNA form, the CDR3 reads TGTGCCAGTAGTACGGGACAGGGGGCCTACGAGCAGTACTTC.

The V call is TRBV11-2, the J call TRBJ2-3, with TRBD2 matching over 10 bases. Germline CDR1 SGHAT, CDR2 FQNNGV. This CDR3 comprises 15 residues. V lost 5 bases to trimming and J lost 5 bases; unmatched junction nucleotides: 7. Here the CDR3 DNA reads TGTGCCAGCAGCCTCAGCGGGAGGGTTGAAGATACGCAGTATTTT. Its translation is CASSLSGRVEDTQYF.

V is TRBV11-3 and J is TRBJ2-2, with 8 bases matching TRBD2. The V gene's germline CDR1 is SGHNT and CDR2 YENEEA. CDR3 length equals 15 residues. Germline trimming cut 1 base from V and 5 bases from J; bases unmatched to any gene: 3. CDR3 sequence (DNA): TGTGCCAGCAGCTTAGCGGGAGGGCCGACCGGGGAGCTGTTTTTT. Translating gives CASSLAGGPTGELFF.

This clone was counted once. The gene calls are TRBV7-9 and TRBJ1-2; D might be TRBD1 (5 bases). The CDR3 covers 13 residues. Germline-derived CDR1 and CDR2 are SEHNR and FQNEAQ (reference sequence). Trimming cost V 5 bases and J 0 bases, with 7 bases left between them. CDR3 region: CASSEDTNYGYTF. The CDR3 DNA is TGTGCCAGCAGCGAGGACACTAACTATGGCTACACCTTC.